This entry concerns a single TCR beta chain. This record belongs to a study of blood T cell repertoires in COVID-19. About the study: Spain, Italy and the United States supplied samples that represented acute and convalescent COVID-19.

As processed by the authors: How many nucleated cells were present was estimated from reference gene primer amplification. Repertoires were generated with immunoSEQ multiplex PCR, while TCRdb's copy carries only in-frame clones and drops some. Clone size and V and J calls were adopted from that table, with D and trimming inferred from the DNA. Of about 400,000 clones in the sample, approximately 86% are singletons; the top ten hold roughly 2%. All enrollees were roughly 18 to 89 years old and from 20 to 30 US areas. Donors were grouped by their self-reported clinical history. This CDR3 contains 12 residues. The ends were cut back, 1 base at V and 8 bases at J, with 8 bases in the middle.

V gene TRBV12-3 or TRBV12-4 combines with J gene TRBJ1-2; D not certain. This TCR was sampled from a woman in her forties with acute COVID-19. Sequenced sample: PBMCs or T cells enriched from blood (not recorded which). Written as DNA, the CDR3 is TGTGCCAGCAGTTTAGATCAAGCGGGCTACACCTTC. This encodes CASSLDQAGYTF.